This TCR beta chain is from a study of T-cell reconstitution after alpha-beta-depleted transplantation in children. The CDR3 is 15 amino acids. CDR1 is DFQATT, CDR2 SNEGSKA, per germline (reference sequence). The V gene end was trimmed by 0 bases and the J gene end by 6 bases; junction bases not matched to a gene: 11. This sample's TCRbeta library carried unique molecular identifier barcodes. Using its own MiXCR run on the PCR reads, TCRdb lists one record per CDR3 protein. The sample includes about 500,000 distinct CDR3 sequences, approximately 30% of them seen just once. A remark on this clonotype: This clone may be a read error of a much larger clone one base away.

The chain couples TRBV20-1 to TRBJ2-7; 7 nucleotides align to TRBD1. The sample in question was PBMCs from the stem cell graft donor, obtained from the stem cell graft. The TCR comes from a human donor who donated a stem cell graft to a child with aplastic anemia. CDR3 sequence: CSARDSGTETREQYF. In DNA, the CDR3 is TGCAGTGCTAGAGATTCCGGGACAGAGACCCGCGAGCAGTACTTC.